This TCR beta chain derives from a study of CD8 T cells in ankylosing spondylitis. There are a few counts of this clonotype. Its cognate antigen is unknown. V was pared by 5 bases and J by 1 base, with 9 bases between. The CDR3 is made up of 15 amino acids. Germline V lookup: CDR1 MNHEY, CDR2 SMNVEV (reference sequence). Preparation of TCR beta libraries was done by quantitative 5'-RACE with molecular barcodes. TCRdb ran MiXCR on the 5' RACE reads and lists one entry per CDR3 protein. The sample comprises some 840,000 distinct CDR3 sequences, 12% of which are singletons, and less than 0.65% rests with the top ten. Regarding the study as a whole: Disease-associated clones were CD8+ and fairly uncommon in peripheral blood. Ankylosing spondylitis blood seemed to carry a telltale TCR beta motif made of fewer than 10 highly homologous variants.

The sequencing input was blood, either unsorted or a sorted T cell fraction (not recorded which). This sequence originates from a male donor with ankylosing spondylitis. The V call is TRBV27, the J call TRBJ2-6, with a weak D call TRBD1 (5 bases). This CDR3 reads CASSPTASGANVLTF. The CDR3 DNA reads TGTGCCAGCAGTCCGACAGCATCTGGGGCCAACGTCCTGACTTTC.